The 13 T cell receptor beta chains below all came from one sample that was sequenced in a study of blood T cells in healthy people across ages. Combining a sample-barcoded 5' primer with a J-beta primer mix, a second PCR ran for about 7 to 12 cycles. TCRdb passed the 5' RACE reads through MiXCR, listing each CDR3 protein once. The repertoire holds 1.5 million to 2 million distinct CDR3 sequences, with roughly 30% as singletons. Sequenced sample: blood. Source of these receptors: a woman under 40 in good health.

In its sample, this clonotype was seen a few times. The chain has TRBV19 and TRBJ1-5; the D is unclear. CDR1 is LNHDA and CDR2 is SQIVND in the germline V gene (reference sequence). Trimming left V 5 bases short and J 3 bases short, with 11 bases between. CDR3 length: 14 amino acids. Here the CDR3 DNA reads TGTGCCAGTAGTGCGCAGATCCTCAATCAGCCCCAGCATTTT. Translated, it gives CASSAQILNQPQHF.

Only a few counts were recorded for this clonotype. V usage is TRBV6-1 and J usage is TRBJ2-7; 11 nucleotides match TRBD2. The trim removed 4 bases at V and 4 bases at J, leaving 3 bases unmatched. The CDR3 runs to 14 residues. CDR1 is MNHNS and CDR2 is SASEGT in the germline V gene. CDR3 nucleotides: TGTGCCAGCAGTGGGGGACTAGCGGCATACGAGCAGTACTTC. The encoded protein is CASSGGLAAYEQYF.

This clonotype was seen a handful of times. This chain's CDR3 is CASRTLTGGEKLFF. The CDR3 bases are TGTGCCAGCAGGACATTGACAGGAGGAGAAAAACTGTTTTTT. J is TRBJ1-4 and V is TRBV12-3 or TRBV12-4, with D maybe TRBD1 (6 bases). The CDR3 spans 14 residues. Trimming stripped 6 bases from V and 8 bases from J, with 16 bases between.

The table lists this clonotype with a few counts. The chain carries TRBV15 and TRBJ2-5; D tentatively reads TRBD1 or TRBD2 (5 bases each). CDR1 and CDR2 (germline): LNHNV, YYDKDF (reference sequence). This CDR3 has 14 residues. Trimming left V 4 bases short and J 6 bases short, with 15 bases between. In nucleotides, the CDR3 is TGTGCCACCAGCACGGGGCTAGCTAGTCAGACCCAGTACTTC. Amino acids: CATSTGLASQTQYF.

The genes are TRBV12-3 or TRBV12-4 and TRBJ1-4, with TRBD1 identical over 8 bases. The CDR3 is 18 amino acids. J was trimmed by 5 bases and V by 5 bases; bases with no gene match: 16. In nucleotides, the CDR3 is TGTGCCAGCAGTCCCCGACCTCGGACAGGGAAGGCCAATGAAAAACTGTTTTTT. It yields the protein CASSPRPRTGKANEKLFF.

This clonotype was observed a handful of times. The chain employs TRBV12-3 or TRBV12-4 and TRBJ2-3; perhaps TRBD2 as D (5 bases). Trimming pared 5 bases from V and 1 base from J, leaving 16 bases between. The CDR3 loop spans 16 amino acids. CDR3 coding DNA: TGTGCCAGCAGTCTTAGGCCCCTCGGGGGCACAGATACGCAGTATTTT. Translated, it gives CASSLRPLGGTDTQYF.

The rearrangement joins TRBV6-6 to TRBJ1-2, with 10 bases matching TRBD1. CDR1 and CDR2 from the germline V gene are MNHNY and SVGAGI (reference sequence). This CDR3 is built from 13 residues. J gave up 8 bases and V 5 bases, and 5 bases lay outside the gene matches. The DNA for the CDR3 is TGTGCCAGCAGTGGGGACAGGGGAGTAGGCTACACCTTC. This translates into CASSGDRGVGYTF.

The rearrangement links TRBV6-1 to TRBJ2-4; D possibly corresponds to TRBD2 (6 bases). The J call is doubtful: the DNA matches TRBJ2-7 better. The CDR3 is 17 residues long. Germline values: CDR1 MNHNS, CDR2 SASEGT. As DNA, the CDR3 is TGTGCCAGCAGTGAAAGGTCGGGAGAATGGACTATTTACGAGCAGTACTTC. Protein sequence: CASSERSGEWTIYEQYF.

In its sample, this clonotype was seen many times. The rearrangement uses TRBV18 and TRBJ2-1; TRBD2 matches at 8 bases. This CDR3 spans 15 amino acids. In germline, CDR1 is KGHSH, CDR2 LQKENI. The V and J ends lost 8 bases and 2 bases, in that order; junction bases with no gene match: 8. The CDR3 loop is CASSPGTSAYNEQFF. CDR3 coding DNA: TGTGCCAGCAGCCCTGGGACTAGTGCCTACAATGAGCAGTTCTTC. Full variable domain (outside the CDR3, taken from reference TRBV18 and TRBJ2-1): NAGVMQNPRHLVRRRGQEARLRCSPMKGHSHVYWYRQLPEEGLKFMVYLQKENIIDESGMPKERFSAEFPKEGPSILRIQQVVRGDSAAYFCASSPGTSAYNEQFFGPGTRLTVL.

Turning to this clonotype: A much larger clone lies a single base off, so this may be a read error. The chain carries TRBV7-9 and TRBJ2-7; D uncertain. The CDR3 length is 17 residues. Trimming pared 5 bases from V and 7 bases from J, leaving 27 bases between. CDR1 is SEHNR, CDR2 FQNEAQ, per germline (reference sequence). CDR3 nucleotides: TGTGCCAGCAGCCCCTGGGTGCGTCAAGCTGATGGCAATGAGCAGTACTTC. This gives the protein CASSPWVRQADGNEQYF.

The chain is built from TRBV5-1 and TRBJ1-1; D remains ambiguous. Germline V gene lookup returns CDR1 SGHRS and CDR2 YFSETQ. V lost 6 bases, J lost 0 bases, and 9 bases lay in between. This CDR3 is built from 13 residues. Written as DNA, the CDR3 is TGCGCCAGCATGGAGGACGTGAACACTGAAGCTTTCTTT. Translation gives CASMEDVNTEAFF. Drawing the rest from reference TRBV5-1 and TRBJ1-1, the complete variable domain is KAGVTQTPRYLIKTRGQQVTLSCSPISGHRSVSWYQQTPGQGLQFLFEYFSETQRNKGNFPGRFSGRQFSNSRSEMNVSTLELGDSALYLCASMEDVNTEAFFGQGTRLTVV.

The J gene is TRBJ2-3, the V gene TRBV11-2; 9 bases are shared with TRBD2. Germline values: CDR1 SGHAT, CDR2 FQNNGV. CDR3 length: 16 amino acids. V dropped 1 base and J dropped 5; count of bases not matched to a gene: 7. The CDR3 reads CASSLAQRGAIDTQYF. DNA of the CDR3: TGTGCCAGCAGCTTAGCGCAGCGGGGGGCCATAGATACGCAGTATTTT.

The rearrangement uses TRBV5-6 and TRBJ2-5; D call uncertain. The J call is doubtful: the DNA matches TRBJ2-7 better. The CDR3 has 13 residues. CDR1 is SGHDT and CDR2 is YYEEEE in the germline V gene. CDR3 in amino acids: CASSSARSYEQYF. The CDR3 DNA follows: TGTGCCAGCAGCTCGGCTAGGAGCTACGAGCAGTACTTC.